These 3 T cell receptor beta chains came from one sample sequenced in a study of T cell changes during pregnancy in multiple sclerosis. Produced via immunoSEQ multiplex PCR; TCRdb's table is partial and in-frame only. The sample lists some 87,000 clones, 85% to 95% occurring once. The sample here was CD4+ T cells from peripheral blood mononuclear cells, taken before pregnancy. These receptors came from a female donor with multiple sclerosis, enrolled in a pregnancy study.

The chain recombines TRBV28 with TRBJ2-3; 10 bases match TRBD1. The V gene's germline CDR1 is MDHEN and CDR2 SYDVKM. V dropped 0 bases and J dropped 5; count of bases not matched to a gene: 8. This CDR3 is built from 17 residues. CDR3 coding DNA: TGTGCCAGCAGTTTATGGGGACAGGGGCGGTTGCAAGATACGCAGTATTTT. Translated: CASSLWGQGRLQDTQYF.

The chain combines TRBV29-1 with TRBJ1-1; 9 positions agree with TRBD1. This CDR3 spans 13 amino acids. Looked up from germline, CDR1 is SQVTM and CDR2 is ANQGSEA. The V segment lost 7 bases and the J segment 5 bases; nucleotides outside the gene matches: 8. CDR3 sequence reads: CSASTGGQTEAFF. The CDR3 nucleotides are TGCAGCGCCTCGACAGGGGGACAAACTGAAGCTTTCTTT.

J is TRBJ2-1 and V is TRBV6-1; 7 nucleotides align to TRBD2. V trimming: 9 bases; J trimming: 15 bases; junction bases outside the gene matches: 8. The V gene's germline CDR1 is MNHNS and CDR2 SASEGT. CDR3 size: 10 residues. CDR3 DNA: TGTGCCAGTCGGCTAGCGGCAACGTTCTTC. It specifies CASRLAATFF.